This T cell receptor beta chain came from a study of T cell responses to AZD1222 COVID-19 vaccine. Points from the study as a whole: Among spike-specific TCRs, nearly half reportedly target unmutated variant regions. Only a handful of people who got AZD1222 tested seropositive at baseline. Donors were mostly white British, more females; clonal diversity possibly underestimated.

Germline CDR1 and CDR2: LGHNA and YNFKEQ. V lost 4 bases and J lost 4; bases outside the gene matches: 6. The CDR3 has 14 amino acids. A remark on this clone: Antigen unknown.

TCRdb keeps only in-frame clones here, not all; method: immunoSEQ multiplex PCR. In the table there are about 150,000 clones, approximately 90% of which are singletons. This rearrangement joins TRBV4-2 to TRBJ2-5; 7 bases are a match to TRBD2. The clonotype originates from an adult in good health. The specimen comprised peripheral blood, sampled on day 0 of AZD1222 vaccination. The CDR3 DNA reads as TGTGCCAGCAGCCGGGGCGGGGGAGGAGAGACCCAGTACTTC. Translating gives CASSRGGGGETQYF.